Listed below are T cell receptor beta chains from one sample, sequenced in a study of Ad26.COV2.S vaccination and SARS-CoV-2 variants. Profiled with immunoSEQ multiplex PCR; TCRdb holds only in-frame clones, not every one. Among 300,000 to 350,000 clones listed, about nine tenths were seen once. This specimen consisted of peripheral blood, obtained in a trial of Ad26.COV2.S vaccine versus placebo. The receptors were gathered from a person aged 18-65 years who received the Ad26.COV2.S COVID-19 vaccine or a placebo. Both conserved end residues are part of each CDR3. A D gene is named only where the DNA matches it firmly. Clone size is stated in some rows and not others, as once, few, many or a class when expanded.

abundance	v_gene	d_gene	j_gene	CDR3aa	CDR3nt
-	TRBV19	-	TRBJ2-7	CASRKDTRGYEQYF	TGTGCCAGTAGAAAGGACACGAGGGGCTACGAGCAGTACTTC
-	TRBV7-8	-	TRBJ1-2	CASSPSGGWSNYGYTF	TGTGCCAGCAGCCCCTCCGGTGGGTGGTCTAACTATGGCTACACCTTC
-	TRBV5-1	-	TRBJ1-2	CASSLAGHGYTF	TGCGCCAGCAGCTTGGCGGGACATGGCTACACCTTC
-	TRBV20-1	-	TRBJ2-1	CSASRGISYNEQFF	TGCAGTGCTAGTAGGGGGATCTCCTACAATGAGCAGTTCTTC
-	TRBV6-2/TRBV6-3	-	TRBJ1-1	CASSYERLTSNTEAFF	TGTGCCAGCAGTTACGAACGACTTACTTCGAACACTGAAGCTTTCTTT
-	TRBV30	-	TRBJ1-2	CAWSVQVDGYTF	TGTGCCTGGAGTGTACAGGTGGATGGCTACACCTTC
-	TRBV5-6	-	TRBJ1-1	CASSLFLSGTNTEAFF	TGTGCCAGCAGCTTATTCCTCAGTGGAACGAACACTGAAGCTTTCTTT
-	TRBV5-1	-	TRBJ2-3	CASSLEGGIGSDTQYF	TGCGCCAGCAGCTTGGAGGGCGGGATAGGGTCAGATACGCAGTATTTT
-	TRBV5-1	TRBD1	TRBJ1-3	CASSSGTGIGGNTIYF	TGCGCCAGCAGCTCCGGGACAGGGATCGGCGGAAACACCATATATTTT
once	TRBV6-1	-	TRBJ1-2	CASSEGNYGYTF	TGTGCCAGCAGTGAAGGAAACTATGGCTACACCTTC
-	TRBV7-8	TRBD1	TRBJ1-1	CASSHRDSYMNTEAFF	TGTGCCAGCAGCCATAGGGACAGCTATATGAACACTGAAGCTTTCTTT
-	TRBV19	-	TRBJ1-1	CASSLRGWNTEAFF	TGTGCCAGTAGTCTGAGGGGGTGGAACACTGAAGCTTTCTTT
-	TRBV13	TRBD1	TRBJ1-2	CASSLGSGGIYGYTF	TGTGCCAGCAGCTTAGGTTCAGGGGGTATCTATGGCTACACCTTC
once	TRBV2	-	TRBJ1-1	CASHRTTATSEAFF	TGTGCCAGCCACAGGACGACAGCGACTTCTGAAGCTTTCTTT
-	TRBV7-9	TRBD2	TRBJ2-1	CASSPRTSSYNEQFF	TGTGCCAGCAGCCCCCGGACTAGCAGTTACAATGAGCAGTTCTTC
-	TRBV7-3	TRBD2	TRBJ2-1	CASSPGGNHNEQFF	TGTGCCAGCAGTCCGGGAGGTAACCACAATGAGCAGTTCTTC
-	TRBV7-3	TRBD2	TRBJ2-1	CASALAGSYNEQFF	TGTGCCAGCGCGTTAGCGGGCTCCTACAATGAGCAGTTCTTC
-	TRBV30	TRBD1	TRBJ1-4	CAWSPLGGQGNEKLFF	TGTGCCTGGAGTCCATTAGGGGGACAGGGGAATGAAAAACTGTTTTTT
-	TRBV11-3	-	TRBJ2-2	CASTLRAPGELFF	TGTGCCAGCACCCTCCGGGCCCCCGGGGAGCTGTTTTTT
-	TRBV27	TRBD1	TRBJ2-1	CASGTGPINEQFF	TGTGCCAGCGGGACAGGTCCTATCAATGAGCAGTTCTTC
-	TRBV19	TRBD1	TRBJ1-5	CASSVDRDQPQHF	TGTGCCAGTAGTGTAGACAGGGATCAGCCCCAGCATTTT
-	TRBV19	TRBD1	TRBJ1-5	CASSIGTGNQPQHF	TGTGCCAGTAGTATTGGGACAGGGAATCAGCCCCAGCATTTT
-	TRBV7-8	-	TRBJ1-1	CASSLGHLGSLNTEAFF	TGTGCCAGCAGCTTAGGGCATTTAGGGAGCCTGAACACTGAAGCTTTCTTT
-	TRBV7-2	TRBD1	TRBJ2-4	CASSLGTGPDIQYF	TGTGCCAGCAGCCTGGGGACAGGCCCGGACATTCAGTACTTC
-	TRBV14	-	TRBJ2-3	CASSQEIKWPSTDTQYF	TGTGCCAGCAGCCAAGAAATAAAGTGGCCCAGCACAGATACGCAGTATTTT
-	TRBV6-5	TRBD1	TRBJ2-5	CASSPQGARLETQYF	TGTGCCAGCAGCCCACAGGGGGCCCGTTTAGAGACCCAGTACTTC
-	TRBV5-8	-	TRBJ2-2	CASSVGRVTGELFF	TGTGCCAGCAGCGTCGGACGGGTCACCGGGGAGCTGTTTTTT